This T cell receptor beta chain was identified during a study of T-cell memory formation after mild COVID-19. CDR1 and CDR2 (germline): ENHRY, SYGVKD. The germline V and J ends were trimmed by 2 bases and 0 bases, with 16 bases remaining between them. The CDR3 spans 17 residues. Study-level points and caveats: Second-wave clones peaking on day 37 lacked confirmed SARS-CoV-2 specificity. Clones that contracted from day 15 to 85 had balanced CD4/CD8; later expanders were CD4+ biased.

As for this clonotype: The target antigen is unknown.

One entry per CDR3 protein, called by TCRdb with MiXCR from the 5' RACE reads. The sample has 360,000 or so distinct CDR3 sequences, under 30% seen once. The chain recombines TRBV10-3 with TRBJ2-5, with D hard to call. Sequencing input: PBMCs or a T cell subset sorted from them (not recorded which). The receptor comes from an adult woman who had mild COVID-19 (a few samples of this study predate the infection). Cell type and time point are not known. The CDR3 loop reads CAISESKADSYQETQYF. The CDR3 DNA reads TGTGCCATCAGTGAGAGCAAGGCAGACTCGTACCAAGAGACCCAGTACTTC.